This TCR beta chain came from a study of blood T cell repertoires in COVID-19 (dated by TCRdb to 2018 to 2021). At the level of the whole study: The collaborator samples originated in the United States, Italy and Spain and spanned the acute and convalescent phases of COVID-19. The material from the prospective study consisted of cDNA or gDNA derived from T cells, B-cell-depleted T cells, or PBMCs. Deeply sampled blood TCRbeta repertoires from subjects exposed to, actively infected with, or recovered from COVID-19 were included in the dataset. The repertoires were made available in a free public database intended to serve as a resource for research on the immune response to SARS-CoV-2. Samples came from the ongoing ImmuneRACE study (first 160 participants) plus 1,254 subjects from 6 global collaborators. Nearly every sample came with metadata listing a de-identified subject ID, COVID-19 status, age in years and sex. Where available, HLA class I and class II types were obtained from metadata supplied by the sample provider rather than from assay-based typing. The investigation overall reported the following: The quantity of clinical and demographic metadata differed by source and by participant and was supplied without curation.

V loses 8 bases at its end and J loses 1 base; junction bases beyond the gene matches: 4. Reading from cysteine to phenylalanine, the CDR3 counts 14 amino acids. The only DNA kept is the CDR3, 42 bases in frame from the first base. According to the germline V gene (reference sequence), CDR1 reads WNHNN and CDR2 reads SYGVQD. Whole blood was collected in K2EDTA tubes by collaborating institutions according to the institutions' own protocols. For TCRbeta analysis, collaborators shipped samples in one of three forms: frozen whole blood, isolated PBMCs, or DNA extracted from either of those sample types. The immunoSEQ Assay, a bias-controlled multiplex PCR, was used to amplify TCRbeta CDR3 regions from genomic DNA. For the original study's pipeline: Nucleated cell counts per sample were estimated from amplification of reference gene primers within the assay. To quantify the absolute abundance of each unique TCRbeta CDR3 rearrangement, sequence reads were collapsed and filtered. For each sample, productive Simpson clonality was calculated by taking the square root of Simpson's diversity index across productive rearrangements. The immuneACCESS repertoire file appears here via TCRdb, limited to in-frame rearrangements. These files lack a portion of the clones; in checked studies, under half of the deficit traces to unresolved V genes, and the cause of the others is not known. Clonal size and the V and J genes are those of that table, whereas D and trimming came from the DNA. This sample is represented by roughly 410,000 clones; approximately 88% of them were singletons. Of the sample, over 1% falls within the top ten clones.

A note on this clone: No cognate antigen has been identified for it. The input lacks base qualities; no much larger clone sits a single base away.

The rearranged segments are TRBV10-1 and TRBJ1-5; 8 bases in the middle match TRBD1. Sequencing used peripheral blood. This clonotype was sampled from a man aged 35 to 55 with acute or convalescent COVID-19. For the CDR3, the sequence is CASFQGASNQPQHF. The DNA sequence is TGCGCCAGCTTTCAGGGGGCAAGCAATCAGCCCCAGCATTTT.